There are many counts of the clone carrying this T cell receptor beta chain. CDR1 SGHTA and CDR2 FQGNSA come from the germline V gene. V dropped 5 bases and J dropped 9; count of bases not matched to a gene: 6. The CDR3 is made up of 13 amino acids. The data were taken from a study of immune characterization of retroperitoneal liposarcoma. TCRdb re-called the PCR reads with MiXCR, one entry per CDR3 protein. In the table there are roughly 20,000 distinct CDR3 sequences, more than 35% of which are singletons. This chain joins TRBV7-2 and TRBJ2-1, with 8 bases fitting TRBD2. This TCR derives from a male donor with retroperitoneal liposarcoma. Sequenced: blood. The CDR3 nucleotides read TGTGCCAGCAGCAAGGACCTAGCGGGTGAGCAGTTCTTC. Translating it yields CASSKDLAGEQFF.